The source of this TCR beta chain is a study of T cells after yellow fever vaccination. General study findings and limits: Faster peaking, at day 5 versus 15, marked a secondary response that was weaker.

TCRdb re-called the 5' RACE reads with MiXCR, one entry per CDR3 protein. Of around 530,000 distinct CDR3 sequences in the sample, 17% were seen once. In regard to this clonotype: Its antigen is not identified.

CDR3 size: 14 residues. Germline V gene sequence: CDR1 SEHNR, CDR2 FQNEAQ (reference sequence). V lost 5 bases to trimming and J lost 12 bases; unmatched junction nucleotides: 14. The sequencing here drew on PBMCs, taken about 5 days after the first yellow fever vaccination. V and J are TRBV7-9 and TRBJ1-1, with 8 bases lining up with TRBD1. This TCR was sampled from a man aged 18 to 30 who received the YFV17D yellow fever vaccine. CDR3 residues: CASSIQGVTRSPFF. DNA for the CDR3: TGTGCCAGCAGCATACAGGGGGTAACTCGGTCTCCTTTCTTT.